This T cell receptor (beta chain) appears in the sequencing data of a study of Ad26.COV2.S vaccination and SARS-CoV-2 variants. Study as a whole: The study gave Ad26.COV2.S intramuscularly, once or twice 56 days apart.

The assay was immunoSEQ multiplex PCR, and TCRdb's table has in-frame clones only and misses some. The sample consists of roughly 250,000 clones, 70% to 90% of them appearing once. Treatment noted: over 15 received Ad26.COV2.S at low or high dose, single or two shots; several received placebo; per-sample allocation not given. Sample collection was performed on day 63 after the first vaccine or placebo injection. As its vector, the vaccine had Ad26, which expressed Wuhan-strain SARS-CoV-2 spike. The germline CDR1 and CDR2 sequences are LGHDT and YNNKEL (reference sequence). This CDR3 contains 15 residues. V was shortened by 4 bases and J by 0 bases, with 9 bases between the two germline ends.

The chain carries TRBV3-1 (or the pseudogene TRBV3-2) and TRBJ1-4, with D unclear. The sample in question was peripheral blood, obtained in a trial of Ad26.COV2.S vaccine versus placebo. This TCR derives from a person aged 18-60 years who received the Ad26.COV2.S COVID-19 vaccine or a placebo. Here the CDR3 DNA reads TGTGCCAGCAGCCTCATGACAACAACTAATGAAAAACTGTTTTTT. Its protein is CASSLMTTTNEKLFF.